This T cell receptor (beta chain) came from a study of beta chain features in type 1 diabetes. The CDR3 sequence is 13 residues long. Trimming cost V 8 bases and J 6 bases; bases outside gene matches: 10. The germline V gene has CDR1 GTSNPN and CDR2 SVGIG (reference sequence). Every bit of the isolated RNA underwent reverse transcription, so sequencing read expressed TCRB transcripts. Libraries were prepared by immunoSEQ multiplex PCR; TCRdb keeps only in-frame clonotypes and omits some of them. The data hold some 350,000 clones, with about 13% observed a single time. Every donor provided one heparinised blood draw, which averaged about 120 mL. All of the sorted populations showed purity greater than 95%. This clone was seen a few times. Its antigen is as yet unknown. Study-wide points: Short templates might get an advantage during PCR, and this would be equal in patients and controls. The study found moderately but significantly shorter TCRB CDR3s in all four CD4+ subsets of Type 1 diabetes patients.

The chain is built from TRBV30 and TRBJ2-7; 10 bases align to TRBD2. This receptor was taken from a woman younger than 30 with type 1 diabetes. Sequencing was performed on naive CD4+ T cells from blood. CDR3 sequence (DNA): TGTGCCAGTAACCAGCGGGAGGGCCTCGAGCAGTACTTC. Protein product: CASNQREGLEQYF.